The 21 T cell receptor beta chains below were found in one sample sequenced in a study of blood T cell repertoires in COVID-19. Clones were sequenced by immunoSEQ multiplex PCR, and TCRdb holds only the in-frame ones, with some missing. The sample carries around 250,000 clones, roughly nine tenths recorded once. The sample taken for sequencing was peripheral blood. These receptors came from a man in his sixties with acute or convalescent COVID-19.

The chain recombines TRBV9 with TRBJ1-2; D call uncertain. The CDR3 is 11 residues long. Trimming took off 0 bases at V and 9 bases at J, with 6 bases between the two ends. In germline, CDR1 is SGDLS, CDR2 YYNGEE. CDR3 DNA: TGTGCCAGCAGCGTAGCTAGCAGCTACACCTTC. Translation gives CASSVASSYTF.

This chain uses TRBV19 with TRBJ2-1, with D perhaps matching TRBD2 (5 bases). The CDR3 sequence is 14 residues long. Germline lookup yields CDR1 LNHDA and CDR2 SQIVND (reference sequence). Between the trimmed V and J ends, which lost 10 bases and 0 bases, there was a span of 13 bases. In DNA form, the CDR3 reads TGTGCCACAAAGCGGAGGAGCTCCTACAATGAGCAGTTCTTC. It codes for CATKRRSSYNEQFF.

This chain connects TRBV6-6 to TRBJ1-1; D is perhaps TRBD1 (6 bases). V lost 5 bases and J lost 1, with 8 bases in between. The CDR3 is 13 amino acids. Germline V gives CDR1 MNHNY, CDR2 SVGAGI (reference sequence). CDR3 in DNA: TGTGCCAGCAGTCGGGGACAGAACACTGAAGCTTTCTTT. Amino acid sequence: CASSRGQNTEAFF.

This clone was found once. Other nucleotide sequences in the sample specify the same CDR3. The rearrangement links TRBV6-6 to TRBJ2-7; D unclear. V dropped 6 bases and J dropped 2 bases, with 11 bases sitting between them. This CDR3 contains 13 residues. Germline CDR1 MNHNY, CDR2 SVGAGI (reference sequence). CDR3 coding DNA: TGTGCCAGCAGCCTTGGGCCCCCCTACGAGCAGTACTTC. It codes for CASSLGPPYEQYF.

The chain combines TRBV9 with TRBJ1-1; possible D gene TRBD1, 5 bases. The ends were cut back, 0 bases at V and 6 bases at J, with 9 bases in the middle. CDR3 size: 13 residues. Germline CDR1 reads SGDLS; CDR2 reads YYNGEE. The CDR3 DNA follows: TGTGCCAGCAGCGTAGCCGGGGGACCTGAAGCTTTCTTT. Its protein is CASSVAGGPEAFF.

This clone has just one count. DNA for the CDR3: TGTGCCAGCAGTTACTTGGGGCTAGAGACCCAGTACTTC. It encodes CASSYLGLETQYF. The chain combines TRBV6-6 with TRBJ2-5; tentative D call: TRBD1 (5 bases). V lost 1 base, J lost 4 bases, and 7 bases lay in between. The CDR3 sequence is 13 residues long. CDR1 and CDR2 (germline): MNHNY, SVGAGI (reference sequence).

The chain uses TRBV18 and TRBJ1-1, with TRBD1 matching 11 bases. CDR3 length: 17 residues. Per germline, CDR1 KGHSH and CDR2 LQKENI. Trimming at V came to 3 bases and at J to 3 bases, leaving 9 bases not matched to a gene. CDR3 region: CASSPRKDRGRYTEAFF. DNA for the CDR3: TGTGCCAGCTCACCGAGGAAGGACAGGGGGCGATACACTGAAGCTTTCTTT.

This sequence joins TRBV28 and TRBJ1-2; possible D gene TRBD1, 6 bases. Germline CDR1 is MDHEN and CDR2 is SYDVKM. Trimming took 5 bases from V and 3 from J, leaving 13 bases between them. This CDR3 is built from 14 residues. CDR3 sequence reads: CASSPVGGDYGYTF. The CDR3 coding sequence is TGTGCCAGCAGTCCGGTAGGGGGGGACTATGGCTACACCTTC.

J is TRBJ2-7 and V is TRBV29-1; D gene ambiguous. Trimming took 1 base from V and 5 from J, leaving 9 bases between them. Germline-derived CDR1 and CDR2 are SQVTM and ANQGSEA. This CDR3 has 12 residues. CDR3 bases: TGCAGCGTTGAAGGCCTGGCCGACGAGCAGTACTTC. Its protein product is CSVEGLADEQYF.

The chain employs TRBV19 and TRBJ2-5; 10 bases are shared with TRBD2. Losses at the gene ends were 5 bases for V and 2 bases for J; bases not matched to a gene: 8. The germline gives CDR1 LNHDA, CDR2 SQIVND (reference sequence). The CDR3 has 16 residues. The DNA of the CDR3 is TGTGCCAGTAGTCGGACTAGCGGAACTATTCAAGAGACCCAGTACTTC. It encodes CASSRTSGTIQETQYF. Full variable domain (outside the CDR3, taken from reference TRBV19 and TRBJ2-5): DGGITQSPKYLFRKEGQNVTLSCEQNLNHDAMYWYRQDPGQGLRLIYYSQIVNDFQKGDIAEGYSVSREKKESFPLTVTSAQKNPTAFYLCASSRTSGTIQETQYFGPGTRLLVL.

The table lists this clone with a few counts. This sequence joins TRBV7-2 and TRBJ2-4, with 7 nucleotides matching TRBD2. The CDR3 has 16 residues. V lost 1 base to trimming and J lost 0 bases; unmatched junction nucleotides: 3. Looked up from germline, CDR1 is SGHTA and CDR2 is FQGNSA. The CDR3 coding sequence is TGTGCCAGCAGCTTAGTTAGCGGGCTAGCCAAAAACATTCAGTACTTC. This translates into CASSLVSGLAKNIQYF. Complete variable domain (other parts from reference TRBV7-2 and TRBJ2-4): GAGVSQSPSNKVTEKGKDVELRCDPISGHTALYWYRQSLGQGLEFLIYFQGNSAPDKSGLPSDRFSAERTGGSVSTLTIQRTQQEDSAVYLCASSLVSGLAKNIQYFGAGTRLSVL.

The V gene is TRBV7-2, the J gene TRBJ1-2, with unresolved D. V was pared by 4 bases and J by 0 bases, with 9 bases between. CDR3 length: 14 amino acids. CDR1 is SGHTA and CDR2 is FQGNSA in the germline V gene. The CDR3: CASSWESANYGYTF. The DNA for the CDR3 is TGTGCCAGCAGCTGGGAGTCCGCTAACTATGGCTACACCTTC.

J is TRBJ2-1 and V is TRBV25-1, with D perhaps matching TRBD1 (7 bases). The CDR3 is made up of 15 amino acids. Germline-derived CDR1 and CDR2 are MGHDK and SYGVNS. The V end lost 4 bases, the J end lost 2 bases, and 12 bases lay between the germline ends. The CDR3 loop reads CASSGAGGPYNEQFF. In DNA form, the CDR3 reads TGTGCCAGCAGTGGTGCAGGGGGGCCCTACAATGAGCAGTTCTTC.

The rearrangement joins TRBV4-1 to TRBJ2-2, with TRBD2 identical over 9 bases. The CDR3 is 18 residues long. Trimming took 4 bases from V and 5 from J; bases not matched to a gene: 14. The V gene's germline CDR1 is MGHRA and CDR2 YSYEKL. The CDR3 here is CASSRRGASGERTGELFF. CDR3 nucleotides: TGCGCCAGCAGCCGTCGAGGGGCTAGCGGGGAAAGAACCGGGGAGCTGTTTTTT.

This clone was observed a few times. The chain uses TRBV28 and TRBJ1-4, with 9 bases fitting TRBD1. Trimming at V came to 4 bases and at J to 8 bases, leaving 5 bases not matched to a gene. There are 14 residues in the CDR3. CDR1 is MDHEN and CDR2 is SYDVKM in the germline V gene. CDR3 amino acids: CASSSHRGREKLFF. CDR3 nucleotides: TGTGCCAGCAGTTCCCACAGGGGGCGAGAAAAACTGTTTTTT. Full variable domain (rest looked up from reference TRBV28 and TRBJ1-4): DVKVTQSSRYLVKRTGEKVFLECVQDMDHENMFWYRQDPGLGLRLIYFSYDVKMKEKGDIPEGYSVSREKKERFSLILESASTNQTSMYLCASSSHRGREKLFFGSGTQLSVL.

The genes are TRBV6-5 and TRBJ2-7, with 7 bases fitting TRBD2. Germline trimming cut 8 bases from V and 2 bases from J; bases unmatched to any gene: 6. The CDR3 covers 13 residues. CDR1 and CDR2 from the germline V gene are MNHEY and SVGAGI. CDR3 sequence (DNA): TGTGCCAGCGGGGAGGGAGAGGCCTACGAGCAGTACTTC. This sequence encodes CASGEGEAYEQYF.

The chain employs TRBV6-1 and TRBJ2-6; 9 nucleotides match TRBD1. Trimming removed 4 bases from V and 0 bases from J; junction bases left unmatched: 1. CDR3 length equals 16 residues. Germline V gene sequence: CDR1 MNHNS, CDR2 SASEGT. The chain's CDR3 is CASSVTGGSGANVLTF. For the CDR3, the DNA is TGTGCCAGCAGTGTGACAGGGGGCTCTGGGGCCAACGTCCTGACTTTC.

This chain links TRBV29-1 with TRBJ2-7; D gene unclear. V was cut by 0 bases and J by 7 bases, with 13 bases left in between. The length of the CDR3 is 13 residues. Germline V gives CDR1 SQVTM, CDR2 ANQGSEA. CDR3 loop: CSVEDSRAKEQYF. DNA for the CDR3: TGCAGCGTTGAAGATAGTAGAGCAAAGGAGCAGTACTTC.

The chain carries TRBV5-1 and TRBJ1-1; D is ambiguous. Trimming stripped 4 bases from V and 4 bases from J, with 14 bases between. Germline V gives CDR1 SGHRS, CDR2 YFSETQ. This CDR3 has 14 residues. The CDR3, as DNA: TGCGCCAGCAGCCCGGGTTGGAGAGGCACTGAAGCTTTCTTT. This codes for CASSPGWRGTEAFF.

The chain combines TRBV9 with TRBJ2-2; TRBD2 matches at 9 bases. V trimming: 2 bases; J trimming: 7 bases; junction bases outside the gene matches: 6. Germline V gene data show CDR1 as SGDLS and CDR2 as YYNGEE. CDR3 length: 15 residues. The CDR3 bases are TGTGCCAGCAGCGTCGGTAGCGGGAGATTCGGGGAGCTGTTTTTT. Encoded protein: CASSVGSGRFGELFF.

This rearrangement joins TRBV28 to TRBJ1-1, with TRBD1 as a possible D gene (5 bases). The germline V gene has CDR1 MDHEN and CDR2 SYDVKM. Trimming pared 6 bases from V and 1 base from J, leaving 12 bases between. The CDR3 is made up of 14 amino acids. Here the CDR3 DNA reads TGTGCCAGCAGGCTGGGGGAGGCGAACACTGAAGCTTTCTTT. Its protein product is CASRLGEANTEAFF.